These T cell receptor beta chains were read from a single sample in a study of persistence of HIV-infected CD4 T cells. Their antigens are not known. Method: immunoSEQ multiplex PCR; TCRdb's copy keeps in-frame clones and lacks some. The sample has 25,000 to 35,000 clones; about four fifths are singletons. Sequencing was performed on CD4+ T cells sorted from PBMCs after approximately 19-hour stimulation, taken from a patient who received antiretroviral therapy. Every receptor here comes from an adult man with HIV who was CMV-seropositive. CDR3s leave out the opening cysteine and the closing phenylalanine or tryptophan. The order of the fields is D gene, V gene, J gene, CDR3 protein. D genes are given only for firm matches.

TRBD1	TRBV4-2	TRBJ1-4	ASSPGQGEEKLF
.	TRBV9	TRBJ1-2	ASSTNYGYT
TRBD2	TRBV19	TRBJ2-3	ASSPSGGATDTQY
.	TRBV19	TRBJ1-6	ASSIGRINSPLH
.	TRBV6-1	TRBJ2-4	ASSERGGLGNIQY
TRBD2	TRBV13	TRBJ2-1	ASSLDITSGGDNEQF
.	TRBV7-2	TRBJ2-7	ASSPRDEQY
TRBD1	TRBV27	TRBJ2-7	ASRIDRVASEQY
.	TRBV6-1	TRBJ2-3	ASSERAPVLTQY
.	TRBV19	TRBJ2-1	ASSIGNSNEQF
.	TRBV5-1	TRBJ2-1	ASSLTTNEQF
TRBD1	TRBV7-2	TRBJ2-7	ASSLGSGQGGREQY
.	TRBV6-5	TRBJ2-7	ASSYGVYSYEQY
TRBD1	TRBV27	TRBJ1-5	ASSFQGVNQPQH
TRBD1	TRBV7-2	TRBJ2-7	ASSLADRTYEQY
.	TRBV18	TRBJ2-5	ASSPLSGKQETQY
.	TRBV3-1/TRBV3-2	TRBJ2-7	ASSQNIGLLLSSYEQY
TRBD1	TRBV27	TRBJ2-5	ASSSQGTGVKAQY
TRBD2	TRBV6-2/TRBV6-3	TRBJ2-1	ASSYTLAGMNEQF
.	TRBV5-1	TRBJ2-1	ASSLGHRDSISDEQF
TRBD1	TRBV7-9	TRBJ1-3	ASSLDRGAGNTIY
TRBD2	TRBV3-1/TRBV3-2	TRBJ2-3	ATSGGLGDTQY
.	TRBV18	TRBJ2-2	ATRTELTGELF
.	TRBV28	TRBJ2-2	ASTLLSTGELF
.	TRBV30	TRBJ1-2	AKGRAPYGYT
TRBD1	TRBV6-5	TRBJ1-4	ASALTGNEKLF
TRBD1	TRBV7-9	TRBJ2-7	ASSPGQGYEQY
.	TRBV6-1	TRBJ1-2	ASSEALQLYGYT
.	TRBV19	TRBJ1-2	ASTQENYGYT
.	TRBV11-3	TRBJ2-5	ASSSSRGQETQY
.	TRBV7-2	TRBJ1-3	ASSAEGGSGNTIY
.	TRBV6-2/TRBV6-3	TRBJ1-1	ASSSPGLRRNTEAF
.	TRBV28	TRBJ1-4	ASSLKGFEKLF
.	TRBV5-1	TRBJ1-4	ASSILGATNEKLF
TRBD2	TRBV20-1	TRBJ2-5	SASPTSGVRETQY
TRBD2	TRBV5-4	TRBJ2-1	ASSSGTSGGNEQF
.	TRBV7-9	TRBJ1-5	ASSAGGNQPQH
.	TRBV6-5	TRBJ1-2	ASSYSRGQGYGYT
TRBD1	TRBV2	TRBJ1-5	ASRPQGYIQPQH
.	TRBV5-1	TRBJ2-1	ASSLRVGSYNEQF
TRBD1	TRBV5-1	TRBJ2-7	ASSLESGTGGSQY
.	TRBV19	TRBJ2-1	ASSKMGGYNEQF
.	TRBV6-2/TRBV6-3	TRBJ2-7	ASSSPVPYEQY
.	TRBV6-2/TRBV6-3	TRBJ2-7	ASSPLRLSSYEQY
TRBD1	TRBV5-4	TRBJ1-1	ASSSGDRIRNTEAF
TRBD2	TRBV7-2	TRBJ2-7	ASSLTASGGAHEQY
TRBD1	TRBV11-2	TRBJ2-7	ASSLDGGGTGFQYEQY
.	TRBV30	TRBJ1-6	AWNGQTNSPLH
TRBD1	TRBV28	TRBJ1-2	ASSLGGGDYGYT
.	TRBV12-3/TRBV12-4	TRBJ2-7	ASSSHRVYEQY
.	TRBV6-2/TRBV6-3	TRBJ2-3	ASSSPSLAGDTQY
TRBD1	TRBV11-3	TRBJ2-2	ASSSRTGNTGELF
TRBD1	TRBV19	TRBJ1-5	ASRTKGTGSRGSNQPQH
TRBD1	TRBV18	TRBJ2-7	ASSPRTGLDYEQY
TRBD1	TRBV7-3	TRBJ2-7	ASSPEPRGGPYEQY
.	TRBV30	TRBJ1-4	AWSSMEAQGEKLF
TRBD1	TRBV28	TRBJ2-7	ASSSPGQANYEQY
TRBD2	TRBV28	TRBJ2-5	ASSYGGGQETQY
.	TRBV6-5	TRBJ1-6	ASRITGNSPLH
.	TRBV18	TRBJ1-4	ASSPPGTANEKLF